The clone carrying this TCR beta chain has a count of ten or more. This sample is drawn from a study of human T cells and chemical hapten exposure. TCRdb analysed the RACE reads with MiXCR anew, one entry per CDR3 protein. The table shows about 190,000 distinct CDR3 sequences, with about 25% occurring only once. This sample's time point: patch test 3, about 24 weeks after DPC sensitization. Treatment here: therapeutic diphenylcyclopropenone sensitization with weekly scalp DPC. The germline V gene encodes CDR1 SGHTA and CDR2 FQGNSA. The CDR3 length is 15 residues. With 6 bases removed from V and 9 bases from J, the gap between germline ends came to 21 bases.

This chain joins TRBV7-2 and TRBJ2-1; perhaps TRBD2 as D (6 bases). Sequencing used whole blood, obtained in connection with sensitization to the hapten diphenylcyclopropenone (DPC). This sequence originates from a woman aged 40 to 50 with alopecia areata. Some clones in this sample may be carry-over from other donors' samples. This CDR3 reads CASSSSYRGRSEQFF. DNA for the CDR3: TGTGCCAGCAGTTCCTCCTACCGGGGGAGGAGTGAGCAGTTCTTC.